This T cell receptor (beta chain) was profiled in a study of blood T cell repertoires in COVID-19 (dated by TCRdb to the early 2020s). In the study overall: Collaborator samples came from the United States, Italy and Spain and covered acute and convalescent phases of COVID-19. The material from the prospective study consisted of cDNA or gDNA derived from T cells, B-cell-depleted T cells, or PBMCs. Nearly every sample came with metadata listing a de-identified subject ID, COVID-19 status, age in years and sex. The repertoires were released in a freely available public database meant as a resource for research on the immune response to SARS-CoV-2. The dataset comprised deeply sampled blood TCRbeta repertoires from subjects exposed to, actively infected with, or recovered from COVID-19. The samples were drawn from the first 160 participants of the ongoing ImmuneRACE study and from 1,254 subjects provided by 6 global collaborators. HLA class I and class II types, where available, came from metadata supplied by the sample provider rather than from assay-based typing. The paper's findings and limits, for the study overall: The quantity of clinical and demographic metadata differed by source and by participant and was supplied without curation.

Trimming accounts for 3 bases at V and 5 bases at J, while the number of junction bases matched to no gene is 7. From the cysteine up to the phenylalanine, the CDR3 has a length of 17 residues. The DNA shown is the 51-base CDR3, in frame from base 1. CDR1 and CDR2 were assigned from the germline V gene as LGHNA and YSLEER. At one collaborating source in Seattle, patients were enrolled during active infection and were followed longitudinally through the course of disease. Each collaborating institution followed its own protocols to collect whole blood in K2EDTA tubes. Collaborator samples were shipped for TCRbeta analysis as frozen whole blood, isolated PBMCs, or DNA extracted from either sample type. Comments on this clone: What this receptor recognizes is not known. Base qualities were left out, and no much larger clone turns up one base away.

The immunoSEQ Assay, a bias-controlled multiplex PCR, was used to amplify TCRbeta CDR3 regions from genomic DNA. Regarding the original processing steps: Within the assay, amplification of reference gene primers was used to estimate how many nucleated cells each sample contained. To quantify the absolute abundance of each unique TCRbeta CDR3 rearrangement, sequence reads were collapsed and filtered. For each sample, productive Simpson clonality was calculated by taking the square root of Simpson's diversity index across productive rearrangements. TCRdb carries this immuneACCESS record with in-frame sequences only. Its versions omit some clonotypes, under half of them owing to an unresolved V gene in the studies checked, with the rest unexplained. V, J and clone size were drawn from that table, and D and trimming were deduced from the DNA. The sample table contains some 200,000 clones; only one count was recorded for approximately 85% of them. The leading ten clones occupy around 2.5% of the sample.

This clonotype was sampled from a woman aged 70 to 79 with COVID-19, enrolled during active disease. Recombination linked TRBV4-3 to TRBJ2-3, and 14 bases in between align with TRBD2. Sample: peripheral blood. The bases are TGCGCCAGCAGCCAGGGACTAGCGGGAGATGGTGTAGATACGCAGTATTTT. Translation gives CASSQGLAGDGVDTQYF.